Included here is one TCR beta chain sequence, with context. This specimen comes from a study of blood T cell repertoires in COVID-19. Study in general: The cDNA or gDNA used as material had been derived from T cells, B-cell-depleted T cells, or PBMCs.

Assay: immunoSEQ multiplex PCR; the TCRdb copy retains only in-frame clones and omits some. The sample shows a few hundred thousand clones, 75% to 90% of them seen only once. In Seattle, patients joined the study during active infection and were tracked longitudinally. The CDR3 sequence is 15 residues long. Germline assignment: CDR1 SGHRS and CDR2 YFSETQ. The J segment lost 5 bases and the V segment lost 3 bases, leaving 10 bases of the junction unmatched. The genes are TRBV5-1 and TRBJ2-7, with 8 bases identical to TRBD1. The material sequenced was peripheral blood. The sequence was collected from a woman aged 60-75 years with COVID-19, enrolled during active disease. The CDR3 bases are TGCGCCAGCAGCTATGGGAGGACAGGGATCGACGAGCAGTACTTC. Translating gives CASSYGRTGIDEQYF. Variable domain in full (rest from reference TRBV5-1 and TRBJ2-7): KAGVTQTPRYLIKTRGQQVTLSCSPISGHRSVSWYQQTPGQGLQFLFEYFSETQRNKGNFPGRFSGRQFSNSRSEMNVSTLELGDSALYLCASSYGRTGIDEQYFGPGTRLTVT.